This T cell receptor beta chain was identified during a study of blood T cell repertoires in COVID-19. Study context: Acute-phase and convalescent COVID-19 samples originated in the United States, Italy and Spain. In each case, the material was cDNA or gDNA derived from T cells, B-cell-depleted T cells, or PBMCs.

Trimming shortened V by 1 base and J by 8 bases, and 17 bases separated the two germline ends. This CDR3 is built from 15 residues. Germline CDR1 MGHRA, CDR2 YSYEKL. In the original analysis: Quantification of nucleated cells was approximated via reference gene primer amplification. Data came from immunoSEQ multiplex PCR; TCRdb stores just in-frame clones and leaves some out. V and J calls and clone size are copied from that table; D and trimming were computed from the DNA. The data hold roughly 100,000 clones, with 81% observed a single time. Seattle enrolled patients during active infection and tracked them longitudinally.

Specimen: peripheral blood. The chain combines TRBV4-1 with TRBJ1-2; no firm D call. The clonotype was recovered from a man older than 75 with COVID-19, enrolled during active disease. The CDR3 DNA reads as TGCGCCAGCAGCCAAGTACGGGTAGAACTATGGGGCTACACCTTC. Protein product: CASSQVRVELWGYTF.